This T cell receptor (beta chain) was sequenced in a study of blood T cell repertoires in COVID-19. With 5 bases removed from V and 0 bases from J, the gap between germline ends came to 8 bases. This CDR3 region has 14 residues. The germline V gene encodes CDR1 LNHNV and CDR2 YYDKDF (reference sequence). Profiling relied on immunoSEQ multiplex PCR, and the TCRdb table lists in-frame clones only, not all of them. The sample lists roughly 500,000 clones, around 89% occurring once. The chain couples TRBV15 to TRBJ1-5; D unclear. The TCR sequence derives from a woman in her forties who had recovered from COVID-19. The specimen was PBMCs or T cells enriched from blood (not recorded which). CDR3 nucleotide sequence: TGTGCCACCAGCGGCGACAATAGCAATCAGCCCCAGCATTTT. This sequence encodes CATSGDNSNQPQHF. The entire variable domain, with the rest obtained from reference TRBV15 and TRBJ1-5, is as follows: DAMVIQNPRYQVTQFGKPVTLSCSQTLNHNVMYWYQQKSSQAPKLLFHYYDKDFNNEADTPDNFQSRRPNTSFCFLDIRSPGLGDTAMYLCATSGDNSNQPQHFGDGTRLSIL.